One sample yielded the 10 T cell receptor beta chains listed below, sequenced in a study of shared clonotypes between healthy human individuals. The method was immunoSEQ multiplex PCR; TCRdb's version includes in-frame clones alone and lacks a portion of them. This table has 2 million to 2.5 million clones, 85% to 95% appearing once. Naive CD8 cells lacked CD45RO, underwent positive selection for CCR7 and left out terminally differentiated effector memory CD45RA+ cells. Source material: naive CD8+ T cells from PBMCs. These receptor sequences come from a man aged 18 to 29 in good health. Some clones in this sample may be carry-over from other donors' samples.

Worth noting for this clone: Other DNA sequences in this sample translate to the same CDR3. This chain connects TRBV19 to TRBJ1-5; the D is unclear. Deletions cut 5 bases from V and 7 bases from J, with 6 bases between. Germline lookup yields CDR1 LNHDA and CDR2 SQIVND (reference sequence). The CDR3 consists of 11 residues. This CDR3 is CASSHGQPQHF. The CDR3 nucleotides are TGTGCCAGTAGTCACGGACAGCCCCAGCATTTT.

This chain joins TRBV10-3 and TRBJ2-3; the match to TRBD2 covers 16 bases. The CDR3 totals 19 residues. The germline CDR1 and CDR2 sequences are ENHRY and SYGVKD. V shed 1 base and J 1 base; nucleotides not matched to a gene: 5. This chain's CDR3 is CAISELSGTSGRGTDTQYF. Written as DNA, the CDR3 is TGTGCCATCAGTGAGTTATCCGGGACTAGCGGGAGGGGCACAGATACGCAGTATTTT.

The chain joins TRBV6-6 to TRBJ2-7; 8 bases agree with TRBD1. J lost 1 base, V lost 8 bases, and 4 bases had no gene match. This CDR3 contains 13 residues. CDR1 is MNHNY and CDR2 is SVGAGI in the germline V gene (reference sequence). The CDR3 bases are TGTGCCAGCCGGGGACAGGAGTCCTACGAGCAGTACTTC. This encodes CASRGQESYEQYF.

A few counts support this clone. Here the CDR3 reads CASSLQTGEGTEAFF. The CDR3, as DNA: TGTGCCAGCAGCTTGCAGACAGGGGAGGGCACTGAAGCTTTCTTT. The V call is TRBV11-2, the J call TRBJ1-1; 8 nucleotides line up with TRBD1. Germline V gives CDR1 SGHAT, CDR2 FQNNGV. The trim removed 3 bases at V and 4 bases at J, leaving 7 bases unmatched. This CDR3 has 15 amino acids.

This sequence joins TRBV19 and TRBJ2-7; 7 bases are a match to TRBD1. From germline, CDR1 is LNHDA and CDR2 SQIVND (reference sequence). Losses at the gene ends were 6 bases for V and 2 bases for J; bases not matched to a gene: 10. The CDR3 has 15 residues. The CDR3 DNA sequence: TGTGCCAGTAGCAGCTTGACAGGGTATCCCTACGAGCAGTACTTC. It specifies CASSSLTGYPYEQYF.

The V gene is TRBV11-2, the J gene TRBJ2-3; the D gene is possibly TRBD2 (7 bases). The CDR3 consists of 13 residues. CDR1 and CDR2 from the germline V gene are SGHAT and FQNNGV. V lost 7 bases to trimming and J lost 6 bases, with 14 bases between them. This CDR3 is CASISRGADTQYF. The CDR3 DNA is TGTGCCAGCATTTCTCGGGGGGCGGATACGCAGTATTTT.

This clone showed up just a few times. Other DNA sequences within the sample encode an identical CDR3. The chain recombines TRBV9 with TRBJ2-7; 9 bases match TRBD1. Per germline, CDR1 SGDLS and CDR2 YYNGEE. The length of the CDR3 is 14 residues. Germline trimming cut 4 bases from V and 1 base from J; bases unmatched to any gene: 3. The CDR3 is CASSSGTGSYEQYF. The CDR3 coding sequence is TGTGCCAGCAGCTCCGGGACAGGGTCCTACGAGCAGTACTTC.

The chain couples TRBV7-3 to TRBJ2-5; D call uncertain. Trimming removed 0 bases from V and 5 bases from J, with 10 bases in between. Germline assignment: CDR1 SGHTA and CDR2 FQGTGA. The CDR3 spans 14 residues. CDR3 DNA: TGTGCCAGCAGCTTAACCGGGCCACTCGAGACCCAGTACTTC. This encodes CASSLTGPLETQYF.

The rearrangement links TRBV7-9 to TRBJ1-1; D is unresolved. V lost 5 bases and J 3 bases, leaving 13 bases between the germline ends. The germline CDR1 and CDR2 sequences are SEHNR and FQNEAQ (reference sequence). The CDR3 totals 14 residues. CDR3 region: CASSPIRVDTEAFF. For the CDR3, the DNA is TGTGCCAGCAGCCCAATTCGGGTGGACACTGAAGCTTTCTTT. The entire variable domain, with the rest obtained from reference TRBV7-9 and TRBJ1-1, is as follows: DTGVSQNPRHKITKRGQNVTFRCDPISEHNRLYWYRQTLGQGPEFLTYFQNEAQLEKSRLLSDRFSAERPKGSFSTLEIQRTEQGDSAMYLCASSPIRVDTEAFFGQGTRLTVV.

The chain uses TRBV10-3 and TRBJ2-1; 13 positions match TRBD2. The length of the CDR3 is 19 residues. Germline V gene lookup returns CDR1 ENHRY and CDR2 SYGVKD. Germline trimming cut 8 bases from V and 8 bases from J; bases unmatched to any gene: 21. The CDR3 sequence is CAIYRGLAGEYRGIDEQFF. CDR3 in DNA: TGTGCCATCTACCGAGGACTAGCGGGAGAATACAGGGGGATCGATGAGCAGTTCTTC.